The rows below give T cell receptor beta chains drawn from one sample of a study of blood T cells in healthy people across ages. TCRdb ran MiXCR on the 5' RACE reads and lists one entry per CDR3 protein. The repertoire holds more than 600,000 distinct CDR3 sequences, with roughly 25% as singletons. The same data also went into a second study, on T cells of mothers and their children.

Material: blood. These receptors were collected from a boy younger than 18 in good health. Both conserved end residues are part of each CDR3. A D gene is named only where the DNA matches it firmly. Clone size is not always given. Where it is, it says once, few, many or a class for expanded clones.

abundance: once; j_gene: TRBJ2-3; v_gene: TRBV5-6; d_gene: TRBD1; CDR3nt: TGTGCCAGCAGCGTCCGGGACAGGGAGTTGGGGACAGATACGCAGTATTTT; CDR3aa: CASSVRDRELGTDTQYF
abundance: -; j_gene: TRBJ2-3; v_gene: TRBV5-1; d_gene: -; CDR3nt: TGCGCCAGCAGCTTGGACCCCCAGTCACTCGATACGCAGTATTTT; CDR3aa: CASSLDPQSLDTQYF
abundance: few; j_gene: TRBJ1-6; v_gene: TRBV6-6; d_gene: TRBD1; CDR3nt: TGTGCCAGCACCTTGACAGGGGCTAATTCACCCCTCCACTTT; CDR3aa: CASTLTGANSPLHF
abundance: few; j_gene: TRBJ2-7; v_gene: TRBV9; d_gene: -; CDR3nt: TGTGCCAGCAGCGTCGCGGGTGCCGCATATGGCGAGCAGTACTTC; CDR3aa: CASSVAGAAYGEQYF
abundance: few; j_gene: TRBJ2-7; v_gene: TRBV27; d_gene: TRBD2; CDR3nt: TGTGCCAGCAGTTTAGGGAGTCCTAGCGGGAGCCTTTATAGAAGCTCCTACGAGCAGTACTTC; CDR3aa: CASSLGSPSGSLYRSSYEQYF
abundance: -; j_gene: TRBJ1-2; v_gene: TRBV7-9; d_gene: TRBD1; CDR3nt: TGTTCCAGCAGCCTCTTGATAGGGGGCGATGGCTACACCTTC; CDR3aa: CSSSLLIGGDGYTF
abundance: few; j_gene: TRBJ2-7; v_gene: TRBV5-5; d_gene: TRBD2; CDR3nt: TGTGCCAGCAGCTTGACCGGGACTAACACCTACGAGCAGTACTTC; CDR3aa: CASSLTGTNTYEQYF
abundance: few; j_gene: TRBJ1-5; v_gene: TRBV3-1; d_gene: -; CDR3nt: TGTGCCAGCAGCCAAGATCCGGCAGGAGTGAGCAATCAGCCCCAGCATTTT; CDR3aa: CASSQDPAGVSNQPQHF
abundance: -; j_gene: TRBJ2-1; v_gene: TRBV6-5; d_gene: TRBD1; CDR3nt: TGTGCCAGCAGTTACTCGATCGTCGGGACAGGGTCCAATGAGCAGTTCTTC; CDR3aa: CASSYSIVGTGSNEQFF
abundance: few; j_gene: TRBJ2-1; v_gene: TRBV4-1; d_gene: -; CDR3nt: TGCGCCAGCAGCCCCCCATCGGGAGATGTCAATGAGCAGTTCTTC; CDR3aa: CASSPPSGDVNEQFF
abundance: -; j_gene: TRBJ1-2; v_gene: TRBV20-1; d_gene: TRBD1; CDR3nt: TGCAGTGCTACGGACAGGGAGTATGGCTACACCTTC; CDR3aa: CSATDREYGYTF
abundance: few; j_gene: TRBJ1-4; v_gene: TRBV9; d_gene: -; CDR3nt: TGTGCCAGCAGCGTCAAAGCAACTAATGAAAAACTGTTTTTT; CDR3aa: CASSVKATNEKLFF
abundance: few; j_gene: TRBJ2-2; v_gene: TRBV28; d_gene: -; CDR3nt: TGTGCCAGCGAGAGTTTGGGGCTAGATGGGACCGGGGAGCTGTTTTTT; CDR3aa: CASESLGLDGTGELFF
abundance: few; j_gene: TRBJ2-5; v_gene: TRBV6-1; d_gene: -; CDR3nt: TGTGCCAGCAAGAGGGGGGGCTCCCAAGAGACCCAGTACTTC; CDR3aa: CASKRGGSQETQYF
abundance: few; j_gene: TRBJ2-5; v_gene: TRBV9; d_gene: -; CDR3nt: TGTGCCAGCAGCGTAGGCGGGGAAGAGACCCGGTACTTC; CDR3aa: CASSVGGEETRYF
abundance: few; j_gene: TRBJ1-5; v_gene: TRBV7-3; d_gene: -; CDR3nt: TGTGCCAGCAGCTTAGCGGTGGGTCGGGATCAGCCCCAGCATTTT; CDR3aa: CASSLAVGRDQPQHF
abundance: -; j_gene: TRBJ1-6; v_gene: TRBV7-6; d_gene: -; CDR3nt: TGTGCCAGCAGCTTAGGGGGCCCGGGGGCGAGTAATTCACCCCTCCACTTT; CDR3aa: CASSLGGPGASNSPLHF
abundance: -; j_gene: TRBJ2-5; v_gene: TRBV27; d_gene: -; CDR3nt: TGTGCCAGCAGTTTGGTCCTAGGGGACACGGAGACCCAGTACTTC; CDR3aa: CASSLVLGDTETQYF
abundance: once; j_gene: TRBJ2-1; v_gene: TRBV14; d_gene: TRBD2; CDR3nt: TGTGCCAGCAGCCAAGACATAGGACTAGCTGGAAATGAGCAGTTCTTC; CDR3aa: CASSQDIGLAGNEQFF
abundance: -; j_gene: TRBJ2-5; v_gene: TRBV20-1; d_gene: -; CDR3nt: TGCAGTGCTAGAGATTTGGGGGCATCCGACCAGTACTTC; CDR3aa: CSARDLGASDQYF
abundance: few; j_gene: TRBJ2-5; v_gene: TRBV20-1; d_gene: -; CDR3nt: TGCAGTGGCAGACGCATGCAAGAGACCCAGTACTTC; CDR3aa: CSGRRMQETQYF
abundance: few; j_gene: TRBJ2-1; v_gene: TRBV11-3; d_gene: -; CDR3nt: TGTGCCAGCAGCGCGGACTGGCGCAATGAGCAGTTCTTC; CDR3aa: CASSADWRNEQFF
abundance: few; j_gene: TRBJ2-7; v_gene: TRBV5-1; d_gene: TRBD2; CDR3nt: TGCGCCAGCAGCTATCCGTTGAGGGAGGGCCGATACGAGCAGTACTTC; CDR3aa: CASSYPLREGRYEQYF
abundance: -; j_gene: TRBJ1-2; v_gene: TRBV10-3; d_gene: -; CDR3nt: TGTGCCATCAGTGACTCCGGACAGCCCGCGGACTATGGCTACACCTTC; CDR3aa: CAISDSGQPADYGYTF
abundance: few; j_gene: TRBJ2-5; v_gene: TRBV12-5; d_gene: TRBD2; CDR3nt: TGTGCTAGTGGGACGGGACTAGCGGGACCCCAGGAGACCCAGTACTTC; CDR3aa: CASGTGLAGPQETQYF
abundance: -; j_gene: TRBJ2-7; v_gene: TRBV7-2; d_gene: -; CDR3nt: TGTGCCAGCAGTCCAAGCCCCAGGGGGGGGTACGAGCAGTACTTC; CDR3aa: CASSPSPRGGYEQYF
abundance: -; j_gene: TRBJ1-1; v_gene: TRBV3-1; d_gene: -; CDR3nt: TGTGCCAGCAGCCAAGAAGGGGAAGCTTTCTTT; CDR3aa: CASSQEGEAFF
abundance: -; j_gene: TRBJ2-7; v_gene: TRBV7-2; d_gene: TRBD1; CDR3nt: TGTGCCAGCAGCTTAGAGGGGACAGCAAACTACGAGCAGTACTTC; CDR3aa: CASSLEGTANYEQYF
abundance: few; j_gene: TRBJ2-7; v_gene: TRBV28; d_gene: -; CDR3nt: TGTGCAGTCGCCGGAGGCCTCTCCTACGAGCAGTACTTC; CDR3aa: CAVAGGLSYEQYF
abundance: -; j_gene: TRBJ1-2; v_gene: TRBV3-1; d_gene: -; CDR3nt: TGTGCCAGCAGCCGAACAGGGAAGGCGCAGGGCTACACCTTC; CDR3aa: CASSRTGKAQGYTF
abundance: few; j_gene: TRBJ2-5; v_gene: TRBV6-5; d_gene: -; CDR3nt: TGTGCCAGCAACCCGTTGGGGGAAGCGCGGAAAGAGACCCAGTACTTC; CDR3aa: CASNPLGEARKETQYF
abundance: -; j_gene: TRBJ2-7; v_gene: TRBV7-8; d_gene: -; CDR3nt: TGTGCCAGCAGCCCCCCGCCTCATACAGAAGGAATAGGGACCTACGAGCAGTACTTC; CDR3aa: CASSPPPHTEGIGTYEQYF
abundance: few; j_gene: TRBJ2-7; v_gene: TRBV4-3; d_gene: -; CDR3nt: TGCGCCAGCAGCCAAGACAGGGGAGGGAACGAGCAGTACTTC; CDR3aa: CASSQDRGGNEQYF
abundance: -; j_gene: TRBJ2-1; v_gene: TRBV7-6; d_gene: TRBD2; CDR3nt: TGTGCCAGCAGCTCAGCGGGGGGGTTTGATGAGCAGTTCTTC; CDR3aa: CASSSAGGFDEQFF